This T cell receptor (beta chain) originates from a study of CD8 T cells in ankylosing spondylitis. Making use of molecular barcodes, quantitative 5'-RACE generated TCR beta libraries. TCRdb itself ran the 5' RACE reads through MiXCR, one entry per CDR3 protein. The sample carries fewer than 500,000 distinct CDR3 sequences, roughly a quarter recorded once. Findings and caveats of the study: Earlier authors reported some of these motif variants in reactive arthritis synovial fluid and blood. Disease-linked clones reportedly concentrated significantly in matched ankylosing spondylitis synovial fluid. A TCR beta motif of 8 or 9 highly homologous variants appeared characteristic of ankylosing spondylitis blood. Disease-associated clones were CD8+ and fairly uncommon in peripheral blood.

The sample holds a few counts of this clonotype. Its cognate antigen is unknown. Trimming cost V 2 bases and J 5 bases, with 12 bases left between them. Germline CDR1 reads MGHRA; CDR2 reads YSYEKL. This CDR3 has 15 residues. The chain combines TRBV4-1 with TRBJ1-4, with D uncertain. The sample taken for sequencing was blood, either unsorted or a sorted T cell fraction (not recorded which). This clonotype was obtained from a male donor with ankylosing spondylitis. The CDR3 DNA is TGCGCCAGCAGCCAACGGGGAGAAGTCAATGAAAAACTGTTTTTT. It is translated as CASSQRGEVNEKLFF.